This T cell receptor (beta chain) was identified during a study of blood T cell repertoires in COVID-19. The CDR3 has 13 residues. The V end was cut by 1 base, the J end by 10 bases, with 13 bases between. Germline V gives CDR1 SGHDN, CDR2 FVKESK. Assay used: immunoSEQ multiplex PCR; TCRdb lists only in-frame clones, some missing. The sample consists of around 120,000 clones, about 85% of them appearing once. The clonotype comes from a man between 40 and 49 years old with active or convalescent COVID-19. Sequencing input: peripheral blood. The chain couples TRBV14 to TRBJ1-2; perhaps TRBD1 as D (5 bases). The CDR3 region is CASSQGQGVTYTF. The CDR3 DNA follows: TGTGCCAGCAGCCAAGGGCAGGGCGTAACCTACACCTTC.